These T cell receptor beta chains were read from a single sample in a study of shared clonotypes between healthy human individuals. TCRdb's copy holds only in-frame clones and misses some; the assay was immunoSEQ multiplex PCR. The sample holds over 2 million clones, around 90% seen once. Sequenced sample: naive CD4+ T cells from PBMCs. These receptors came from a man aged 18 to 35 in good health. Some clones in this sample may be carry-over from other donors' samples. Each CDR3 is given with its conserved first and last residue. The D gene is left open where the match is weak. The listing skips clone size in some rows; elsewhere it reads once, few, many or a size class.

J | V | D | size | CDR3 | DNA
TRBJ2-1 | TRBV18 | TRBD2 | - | CASSLSSGYNEQFF | TGTGCCAGCTCCCTCTCTAGCGGTTACAATGAGCAGTTCTTC
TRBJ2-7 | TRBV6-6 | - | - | CASSRTYEQYF | TGTGCCAGCAGCCGGACCTACGAGCAGTACTTC
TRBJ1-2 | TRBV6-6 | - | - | CASSYEGTDRSYTF | TGTGCCAGCAGTTACGAGGGGACGGACCGTAGCTACACCTTC
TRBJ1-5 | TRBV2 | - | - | CASSPIGTANQPQHF | TGTGCCAGCAGTCCGATCGGGACGGCGAATCAGCCCCAGCATTTT
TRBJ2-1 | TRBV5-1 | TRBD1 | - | CASSLDGQGSYNEQFF | TGCGCCAGCAGCTTGGACGGACAGGGGTCCTACAATGAGCAGTTCTTC
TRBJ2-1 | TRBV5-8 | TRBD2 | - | CASSLAIGTSGTNEQFF | TGTGCCAGCAGCTTGGCAATTGGGACTAGCGGTACCAATGAGCAGTTCTTC
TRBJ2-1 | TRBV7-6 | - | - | CASSLGGRLEQFF | TGTGCCAGCAGCTTAGGAGGGAGGCTTGAGCAGTTCTTC
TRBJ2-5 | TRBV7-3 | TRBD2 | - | CASSLRGLAGGGETQYF | TGTGCCAGCAGCTTAAGGGGACTAGCGGGAGGGGGAGAGACCCAGTACTTC
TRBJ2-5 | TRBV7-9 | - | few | CASSPRGGEQETQYF | TGTGCCAGCAGCCCCAGGGGGGGTGAGCAAGAGACCCAGTACTTC
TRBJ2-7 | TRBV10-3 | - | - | CAISDGAAKTDEQYF | TGTGCCATCAGTGATGGGGCAGCTAAGACAGACGAGCAGTACTTC
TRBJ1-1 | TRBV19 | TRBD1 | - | CASYRGLNTEAFF | TGTGCCTCCTACAGGGGGCTGAACACTGAAGCTTTCTTT